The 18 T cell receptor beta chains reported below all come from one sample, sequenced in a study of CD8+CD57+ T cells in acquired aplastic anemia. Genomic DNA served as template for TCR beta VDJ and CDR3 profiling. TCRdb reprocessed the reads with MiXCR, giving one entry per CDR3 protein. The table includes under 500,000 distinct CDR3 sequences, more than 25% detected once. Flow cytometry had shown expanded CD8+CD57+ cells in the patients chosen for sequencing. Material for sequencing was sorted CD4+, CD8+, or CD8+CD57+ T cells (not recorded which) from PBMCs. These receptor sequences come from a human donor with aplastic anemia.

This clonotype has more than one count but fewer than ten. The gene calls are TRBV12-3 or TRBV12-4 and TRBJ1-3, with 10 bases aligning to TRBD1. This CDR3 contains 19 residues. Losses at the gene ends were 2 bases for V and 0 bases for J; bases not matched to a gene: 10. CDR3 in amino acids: CASSLRGTGVLLSGNTIYF. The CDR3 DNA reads TGTGCCAGCAGTTTAAGGGGGACAGGGGTCCTTCTCTCTGGAAACACCATATATTTT.

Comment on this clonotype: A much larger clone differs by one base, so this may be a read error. CDR3 coding DNA: TGCGCCAGCAGCCACAGACAGGGGATCACCTATGGCCACACCTTC. This translates into CASSHRQGITYGHTF. The gene calls are TRBV4-3 and TRBJ1-2, with 8 nucleotides matching TRBD1. Germline loops: CDR1 LGHNA, CDR2 YSLEER. This CDR3 is 15 amino acids long.

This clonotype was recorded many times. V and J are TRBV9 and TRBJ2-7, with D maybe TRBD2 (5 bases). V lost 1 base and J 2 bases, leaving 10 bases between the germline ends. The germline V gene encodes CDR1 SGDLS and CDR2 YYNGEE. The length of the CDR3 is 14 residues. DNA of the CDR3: TGTGCCAGCAGCGTAAGTTCGACTACCTACGAGCAGTACTTC. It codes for CASSVSSTTYEQYF.

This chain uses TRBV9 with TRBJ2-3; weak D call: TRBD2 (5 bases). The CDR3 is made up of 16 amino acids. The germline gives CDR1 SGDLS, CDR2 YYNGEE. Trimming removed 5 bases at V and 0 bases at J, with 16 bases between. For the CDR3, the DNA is TGTGCCAGCAGTCGGAAAGCGGTTACTAGCACAGATACGCAGTATTTT. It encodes CASSRKAVTSTDTQYF.

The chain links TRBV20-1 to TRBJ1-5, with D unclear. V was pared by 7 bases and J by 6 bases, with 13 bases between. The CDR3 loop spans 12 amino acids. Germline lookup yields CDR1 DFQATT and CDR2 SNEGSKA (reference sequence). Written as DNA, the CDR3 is TGCAGTGTACGAGCTTGGAGTCAGCCCCAGCATTTT. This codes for CSVRAWSQPQHF.

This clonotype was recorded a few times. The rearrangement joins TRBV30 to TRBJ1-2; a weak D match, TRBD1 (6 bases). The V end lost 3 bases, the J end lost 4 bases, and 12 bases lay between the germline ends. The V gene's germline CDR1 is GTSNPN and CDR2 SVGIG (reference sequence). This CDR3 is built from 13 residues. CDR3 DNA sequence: TGTGCCTGGAGAACAGGGCTTCGCTATGGCTACACCTTC. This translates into CAWRTGLRYGYTF.

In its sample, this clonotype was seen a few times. The CDR3 region has the DNA TGTGCCTGGACCGGGACAGTCAATTCACCCCTCCACTTT. Protein sequence: CAWTGTVNSPLHF. The V call is TRBV30, the J call TRBJ1-6; TRBD1 matches 7 bases. Germline trimming cut 4 bases from V and 7 bases from J; bases unmatched to any gene: 4. This CDR3 is 13 amino acids long. Germline V CDR1 and CDR2: GTSNPN, SVGIG (reference sequence).

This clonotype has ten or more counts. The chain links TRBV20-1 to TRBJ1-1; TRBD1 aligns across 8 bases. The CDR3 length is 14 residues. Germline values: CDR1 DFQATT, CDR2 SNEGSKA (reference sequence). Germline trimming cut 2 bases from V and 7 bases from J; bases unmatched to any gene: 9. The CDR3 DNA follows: TGCAGTGCTAGACAATGGCAGGGGGCGGATGAAGCTTTCTTT. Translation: CSARQWQGADEAFF.

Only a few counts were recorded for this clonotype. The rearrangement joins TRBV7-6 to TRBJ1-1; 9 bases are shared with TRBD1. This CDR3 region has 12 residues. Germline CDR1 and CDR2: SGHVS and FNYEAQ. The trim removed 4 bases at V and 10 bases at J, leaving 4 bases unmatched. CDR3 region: CASSSGQGLAFF. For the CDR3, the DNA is TGTGCCAGCAGCTCGGGACAGGGATTAGCTTTCTTT.

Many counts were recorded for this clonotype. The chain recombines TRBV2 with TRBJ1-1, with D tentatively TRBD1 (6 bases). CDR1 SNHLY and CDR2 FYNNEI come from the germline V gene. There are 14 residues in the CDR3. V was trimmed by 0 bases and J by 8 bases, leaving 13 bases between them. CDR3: CASSEAGQATEAFF. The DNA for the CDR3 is TGTGCCAGCAGTGAAGCGGGACAAGCTACCGAAGCTTTCTTT.

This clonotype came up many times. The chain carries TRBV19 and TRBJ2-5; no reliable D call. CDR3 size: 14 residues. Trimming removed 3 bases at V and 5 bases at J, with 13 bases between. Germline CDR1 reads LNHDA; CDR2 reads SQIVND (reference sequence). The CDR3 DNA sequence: TGTGCCAGTAGTATCGGCGGATTCGGCGAGACCCAGTACTTC. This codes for CASSIGGFGETQYF. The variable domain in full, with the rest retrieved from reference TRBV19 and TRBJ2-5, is DGGITQSPKYLFRKEGQNVTLSCEQNLNHDAMYWYRQDPGQGLRLIYYSQIVNDFQKGDIAEGYSVSREKKESFPLTVTSAQKNPTAFYLCASSIGGFGETQYFGPGTRLLVL.

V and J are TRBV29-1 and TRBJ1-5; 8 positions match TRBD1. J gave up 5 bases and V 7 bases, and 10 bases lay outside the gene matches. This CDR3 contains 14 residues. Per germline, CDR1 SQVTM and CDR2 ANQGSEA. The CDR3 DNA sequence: TGCAGCGCCGCAGGACAGGGAAGGGATCAGCCCCAGCATTTT. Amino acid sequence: CSAAGQGRDQPQHF.

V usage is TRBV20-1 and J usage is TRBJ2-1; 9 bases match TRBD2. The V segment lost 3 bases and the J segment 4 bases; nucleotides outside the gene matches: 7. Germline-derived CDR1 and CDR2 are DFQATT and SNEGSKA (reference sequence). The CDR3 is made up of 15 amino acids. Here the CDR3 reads CSASQAGGPYNEQFF. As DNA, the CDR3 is TGCAGTGCTAGCCAAGCGGGAGGACCTTACAATGAGCAGTTCTTC.

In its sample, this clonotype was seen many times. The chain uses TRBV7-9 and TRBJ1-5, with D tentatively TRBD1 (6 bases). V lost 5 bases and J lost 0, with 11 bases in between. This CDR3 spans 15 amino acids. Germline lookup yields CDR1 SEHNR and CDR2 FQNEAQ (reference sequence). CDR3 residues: CASSQQGSSNQPQHF. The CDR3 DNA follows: TGTGCCAGCAGCCAACAGGGTTCTAGCAATCAGCCCCAGCATTTT.

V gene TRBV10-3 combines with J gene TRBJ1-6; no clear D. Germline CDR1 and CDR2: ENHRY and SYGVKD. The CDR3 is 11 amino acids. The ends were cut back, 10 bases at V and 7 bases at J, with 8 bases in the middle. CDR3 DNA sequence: TGTGCCACCGGACGGAATTCACCCCTCCACTTT. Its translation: CATGRNSPLHF.

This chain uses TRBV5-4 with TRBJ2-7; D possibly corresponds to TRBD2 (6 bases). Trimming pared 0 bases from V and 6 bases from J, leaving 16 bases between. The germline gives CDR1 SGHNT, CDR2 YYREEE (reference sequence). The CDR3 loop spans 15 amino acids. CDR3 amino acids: CASSLGLGGPPEQYF. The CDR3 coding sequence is TGTGCCAGCAGCTTGGGGCTCGGGGGACCGCCCGAGCAGTACTTC.

The CDR3 is CASSVEIRGGQQYF. CDR3 DNA sequence: TGTGCCAGCAGCGTTGAAATCAGGGGCGGGCAGCAGTACTTC. The chain recombines TRBV7-9 with TRBJ2-7; D might be TRBD1 (6 bases). Trimming took off 5 bases at V and 8 bases at J, with 19 bases between the two ends. Germline values: CDR1 SEHNR, CDR2 FQNEAQ (reference sequence). CDR3 length equals 14 residues.

In DNA form, the CDR3 reads TGTGCCACCAGCAGAGGTGTCGAGGCGCCCCAGCATTTT. Translation gives CATSRGVEAPQHF. The chain uses TRBV15 and TRBJ1-5; D gene unclear. Germline V lookup: CDR1 LNHNV, CDR2 YYDKDF (reference sequence). CDR3 size: 13 residues. The V and J ends lost 1 base and 9 bases respectively, with 10 bases between them.